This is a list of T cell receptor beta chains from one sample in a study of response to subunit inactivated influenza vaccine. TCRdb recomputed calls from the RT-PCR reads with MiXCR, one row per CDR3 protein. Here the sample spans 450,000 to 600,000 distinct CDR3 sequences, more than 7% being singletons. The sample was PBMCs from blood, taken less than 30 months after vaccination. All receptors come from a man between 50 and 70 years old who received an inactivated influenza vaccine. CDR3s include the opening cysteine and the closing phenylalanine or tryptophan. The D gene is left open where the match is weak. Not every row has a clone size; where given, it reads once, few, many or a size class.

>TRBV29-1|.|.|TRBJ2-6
CSVDVGANVLTF
TGCAGCGTTGATGTGGGGGCCAACGTCCTGACTTTC
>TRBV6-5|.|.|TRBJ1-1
CASSYVSPNTEAFF
TGTGCCAGCAGTTACGTATCGCCCAACACTGAAGCTTTCTTT
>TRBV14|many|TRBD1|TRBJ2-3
CASSQDRGLNTDTQYF
TGTGCCAGCAGCCAAGATAGGGGGCTGAACACAGATACGCAGTATTTT
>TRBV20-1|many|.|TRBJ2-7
CSALNRASFYEQYF
TGCAGTGCACTTAACAGGGCTTCTTTTTACGAGCAGTACTTC
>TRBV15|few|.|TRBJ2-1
CATSRDGRSGGLIRNEQFF
TGTGCCACCAGCAGAGACGGGCGATCAGGGGGACTCATACGGAATGAGCAGTTCTTC
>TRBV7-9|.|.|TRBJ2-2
CASSPVREYTGELFF
TGTGCCAGCAGCCCAGTGAGGGAGTACACCGGGGAGCTGTTTTTT
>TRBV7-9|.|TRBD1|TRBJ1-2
CASSPRTGASGGYTF
TGTGCCAGCAGCCCAAGGACAGGGGCCAGTGGTGGCTACACCTTC
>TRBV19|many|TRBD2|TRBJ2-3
CASSTLAGASDTQYF
TGTGCCAGTAGTACACTAGCGGGGGCCTCAGATACGCAGTATTTT
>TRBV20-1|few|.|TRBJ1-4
CSASGGGGTNEKLFF
TGCAGTGCTAGCGGGGGGGGAGGAACTAATGAAAAACTGTTTTTT
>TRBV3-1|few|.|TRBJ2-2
CASSHYKGGGELFF
TGTGCCAGCAGCCACTACAAAGGGGGTGGGGAGCTGTTTTTT
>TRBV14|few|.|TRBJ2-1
CASSQARYNEQFF
TGTGCCAGCAGCCAAGCACGATACAATGAGCAGTTCTTC
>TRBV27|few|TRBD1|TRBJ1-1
CASSFDIRQGGTEAFF
TGTGCCAGCAGTTTCGACATCCGACAGGGCGGAACTGAAGCTTTCTTT
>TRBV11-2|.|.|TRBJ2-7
CASRAPGRSSYEQYF
TGTGCCAGCAGGGCTCCGGGACGGAGCTCCTACGAGCAGTACTTC
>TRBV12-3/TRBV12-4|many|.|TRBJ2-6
CASSFGGAGANVLTF
TGTGCCAGCAGTTTCGGCGGGGCTGGGGCCAACGTCCTGACTTTC
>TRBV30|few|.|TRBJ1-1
CAWSVKSGSRAEAFF
TGTGCCTGGAGTGTAAAGTCTGGGAGCCGCGCTGAAGCTTTCTTT
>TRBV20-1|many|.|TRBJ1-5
CSARNGLPHIPQHF
TGCAGTGCTAGGAACGGCCTTCCTCATATTCCCCAGCATTTT